This T cell receptor (beta chain) was captured by sequencing in a study of blood T cell repertoires in COVID-19. Study-wide context: The origin of the acute and convalescent COVID-19 samples was the United States, Italy and Spain.

Germline CDR1 and CDR2: KGHDR and SFDVKD. V lost 5 bases and J 0 bases, leaving 7 bases between the germline ends. CDR3 length: 14 residues. Original data processing: Cell counts per sample came from amplifying reference gene primers. Method: immunoSEQ multiplex PCR; TCRdb's copy keeps in-frame clones and lacks some. V and J calls and clone size come straight from that table; D and trimming were deduced from the DNA. The sample lists around 340,000 clones, approximately 86% occurring once. This TCR was sampled from an older woman with COVID-19, enrolled during active disease. The chain joins TRBV24-1 to TRBJ2-1; D remains unclear. Sequences were obtained from peripheral blood. In DNA, the CDR3 is TGTGCCACCAGTGCCACTGGCTCCTACAATGAGCAGTTCTTC. Translating it yields CATSATGSYNEQFF.